The clone carrying this T cell receptor (beta chain) was found once. The antigen is unknown. CDR3 length: 13 residues. Trimming took off 2 bases at V and 9 bases at J, with 13 bases between the two ends. CDR1 is ENHRY, CDR2 SYGVKD, per germline. This sample was included in a study of cytomegalovirus exposure and HLA in healthy donors. Using immunoSEQ multiplex PCR, the repertoire was profiled, and TCRdb retains in-frame clones only, with some absent. Of 150,000 to 200,000 clones detected, about 89% appear once; the ten largest clones hold 2% to 3%. Notes on the study in general: Overall, around 160 TCR beta chains were annotated as cytomegalovirus-associated.

The source of this sequence is a man aged 18 to 35 in good health and CMV-seropositive. The sample taken for sequencing was PBMCs. This chain uses TRBV10-3 with TRBJ1-2; perhaps TRBD1 as D (5 bases). Here the CDR3 DNA reads TGTGCCATCAGTGAGGCAGGGAGGGCTAGCTACACCTTC. It is translated as CAISEAGRASYTF.